Listed below are T cell receptor beta chains from one sample, sequenced in a study of PD-1 blockade in classical Hodgkin lymphoma. This table comes from immunoSEQ multiplex PCR, and its TCRdb copy is limited to in-frame clones, with some not included. This table holds tens of thousands of clones, approximately 78% found once. This sample comprised peripheral blood mononuclear cells (PBMCs), obtained at baseline. These TCRs come from a human donor with classical Hodgkin lymphoma. Both conserved end residues are part of each CDR3. D genes are given only for firm matches. Not every row has a clone size; where given, it reads once, few, many or a size class.

J gene,V gene,D gene,clone size,CDR3 protein,CDR3 DNA
TRBJ2-2,TRBV2,TRBD2,.,CASSEVRGSTGELFF,TGTGCCAGCAGTGAGGTGCGGGGGAGCACCGGGGAGCTGTTTTTT
TRBJ2-1,TRBV4-3,.,.,CASSQIESGYTEQFF,TGCGCCAGCAGCCAAATTGAGAGTGGTTATACTGAGCAGTTCTTC
TRBJ1-2,TRBV10-3,TRBD1,many,CAINTGDYGYTF,TGTGCCATCAATACAGGGGACTATGGCTACACCTTC
TRBJ1-4,TRBV27,.,.,CASSPPDRRNEKLFF,TGTGCCAGCAGTCCACCGGACAGACGTAATGAAAAACTGTTTTTT
TRBJ1-3,TRBV27,.,medium-sized,CASSLSGSSGNTIYF,TGTGCCAGCAGTTTATCGGGGAGCTCTGGAAACACCATATATTTT
TRBJ1-1,TRBV2,.,.,CASSEYVTGEAFF,TGTGCCAGCAGTGAATATGTAACAGGGGAAGCTTTCTTT
TRBJ1-3,TRBV6-5,TRBD1,.,CASSWAGGAGNTIYF,TGTGCCAGCAGTTGGGCAGGGGGGGCTGGAAACACCATATATTTT
TRBJ2-3,TRBV7-6,TRBD2,.,CASSPGTRLDSSTDTQYF,TGTGCCAGCAGCCCCGGGACTAGGCTGGATTCGAGCACAGATACGCAGTATTTT
TRBJ2-7,TRBV5-1,TRBD1,.,CASSRDRGSEQYF,TGCGCCAGCAGCCGGGACAGGGGGAGCGAGCAGTACTTC
TRBJ1-2,TRBV30,.,.,CAWIDRTNYGYTF,TGTGCCTGGATTGACAGGACAAACTATGGCTACACCTTC
TRBJ2-7,TRBV6-1,.,.,CASSGDSYEQYF,TGTGCCAGCAGTGGAGACAGCTACGAGCAGTACTTC
TRBJ2-3,TRBV7-2,TRBD2,.,CASSLGASGKTDTQYF,TGTGCCAGCAGCTTAGGGGCTAGCGGGAAGACAGATACGCAGTATTTT
TRBJ1-3,TRBV4-2,.,.,CASSQDPRDPGNTIYF,TGTGCCAGCAGCCAAGATCCTAGGGACCCTGGAAACACCATATATTTT
TRBJ2-1,TRBV7-2,TRBD1,.,CASSRLGQGDNEQFF,TGTGCCAGCAGCCGCCTGGGGCAGGGGGACAATGAGCAGTTCTTC
TRBJ1-3,TRBV7-2,.,few,CASRPGGSGNTIYF,TGTGCCAGCAGGCCGGGGGGCTCTGGAAACACCATATATTTT
TRBJ1-1,TRBV5-6,TRBD1,.,CASTAWSTGGLSEAFF,TGTGCCAGCACCGCTTGGAGCACAGGGGGCCTCTCTGAAGCTTTCTTT
TRBJ2-1,TRBV2,TRBD1,.,CASSDPKTTGSSYNEQFF,TGTGCCAGCAGTGACCCAAAAACGACAGGGAGCTCCTACAATGAGCAGTTCTTC
TRBJ2-3,TRBV23-1,.,.,CASSQSGRKTDTQYF,TGCGCCAGCAGTCAATCGGGCAGGAAGACAGATACGCAGTATTTT
TRBJ2-1,TRBV29-1,TRBD2,.,CSVASGRGNNEQFF,TGCAGCGTGGCTTCGGGGCGGGGGAACAATGAGCAGTTCTTC
TRBJ1-1,TRBV5-6,.,once,CASSLAASRNTEAFF,TGTGCCAGCAGCTTGGCCGCGTCCCGGAACACTGAAGCTTTCTTT
TRBJ2-5,TRBV4-3,TRBD2,.,CASSPGGLVGQETQYF,TGCGCCAGCAGCCCGGGGGGACTAGTAGGTCAAGAGACCCAGTACTTC
TRBJ1-2,TRBV19,TRBD1,.,CASSSLRGRGNGYTF,TGTGCCAGTAGTTCCCTCAGGGGGCGCGGTAATGGCTACACCTTC
TRBJ1-2,TRBV15,.,.,CATSRGAKVPGGSADYGYTF,TGTGCCACCAGCAGAGGTGCCAAAGTCCCGGGAGGCTCGGCGGACTATGGCTACACCTTC
TRBJ1-6,TRBV13,.,.,CASSSTGSSYNSPLHF,TGTGCCAGCAGCTCTACAGGGAGCTCCTATAATTCACCCCTCCACTTT
TRBJ1-1,TRBV4-1,.,.,CASSRGDGNTEAFF,TGCGCCAGCAGCCGGGGCGATGGGAACACTGAAGCTTTCTTT
TRBJ2-1,TRBV10-2,TRBD2,.,CASSERRGAPGGGEQFF,TGCGCCAGCAGTGAGAGGCGGGGGGCGCCAGGAGGAGGTGAGCAGTTCTTC
TRBJ2-1,TRBV5-5,.,.,CASSLDAYSHNEQFF,TGTGCCAGCAGCCTGGACGCGTATTCCCACAATGAGCAGTTCTTC
TRBJ1-4,TRBV6-1,TRBD1,.,CASSGTGFEKLFF,TGTGCCAGCAGCGGGACAGGGTTCGAAAAACTGTTTTTT
TRBJ1-1,TRBV7-8,.,.,CASSLERGRNTEAFF,TGTGCCAGCAGCTTAGAAAGGGGCCGGAACACTGAAGCTTTCTTT